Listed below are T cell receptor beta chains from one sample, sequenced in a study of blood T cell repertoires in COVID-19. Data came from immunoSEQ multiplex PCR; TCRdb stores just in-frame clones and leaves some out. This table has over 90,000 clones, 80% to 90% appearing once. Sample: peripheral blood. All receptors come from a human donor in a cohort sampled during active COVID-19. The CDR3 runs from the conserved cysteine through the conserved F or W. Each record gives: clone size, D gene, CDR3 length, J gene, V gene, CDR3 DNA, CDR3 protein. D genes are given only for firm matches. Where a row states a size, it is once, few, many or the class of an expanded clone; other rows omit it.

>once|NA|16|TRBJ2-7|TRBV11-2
TGTGCCAGCAGCCCGGGGATGGGAGGAATTGACTACGAGCAGTACTTC
CASSPGMGGIDYEQYF
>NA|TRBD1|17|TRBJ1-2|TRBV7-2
TGTGCCAGCAGCCCAACCGGGACAGGCGGAAACAACTATGGCTACACCTTC
CASSPTGTGGNNYGYTF
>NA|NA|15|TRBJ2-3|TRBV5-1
TGCGCCAGCAGCTTGGCGGGTCATAGCACAGATACGCAGTATTTT
CASSLAGHSTDTQYF
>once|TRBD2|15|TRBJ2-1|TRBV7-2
TGTGCCAGCAGCTTTAGTAGCGGGAGAGAAGGTGAGCAGTTCTTC
CASSFSSGREGEQFF
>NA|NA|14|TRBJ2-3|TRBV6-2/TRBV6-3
TGTGCCAGCAGTTACGTTCGGGGAGAAGATACGCAGTATTTT
CASSYVRGEDTQYF
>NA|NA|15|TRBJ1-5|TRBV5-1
TGCGCCAGCAGCTTGGGACAGCATCGCAATCAGCCCCAGCATTTT
CASSLGQHRNQPQHF
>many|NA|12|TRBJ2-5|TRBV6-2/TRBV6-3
TGTGCCAGCAGTCTTTCCCAAGAGACCCAGTACTTC
CASSLSQETQYF
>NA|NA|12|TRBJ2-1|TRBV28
TGTGCCAGCAGAGGGGGCTACAATGAGCAGTTCTTC
CASRGGYNEQFF
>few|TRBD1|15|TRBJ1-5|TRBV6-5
TGTGCCAGCAGTTACTCAGGACAGGGCAATCAGCCCCAGCATTTT
CASSYSGQGNQPQHF
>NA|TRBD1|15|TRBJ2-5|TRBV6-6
TGTGCCAGCACCCCGGGACAGGGGATGCGGGAGACCCAGTACTTC
CASTPGQGMRETQYF
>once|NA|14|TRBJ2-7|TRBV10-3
TGTGCCATCAGTGACCCCGAGCCGAGCTACGAGCAGTACTTC
CAISDPEPSYEQYF
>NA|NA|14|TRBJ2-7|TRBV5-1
TGCGCCAGCAGCTTAGGGACTCCTGCCTACGAGCAGTACTTC
CASSLGTPAYEQYF
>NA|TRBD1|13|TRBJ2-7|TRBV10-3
TGTGCCACCACGGGACAGGGGTCCTACGAGCAGTACTTC
CATTGQGSYEQYF
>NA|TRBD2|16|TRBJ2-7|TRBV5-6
TGTGCCAGCAGCTTTGTAAGTGGCGGGAGCTCCTACGAGCAGTACTTC
CASSFVSGGSSYEQYF
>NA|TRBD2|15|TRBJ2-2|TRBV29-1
TGCAGCGTTGTGGGGGTAGCGGGAGCTCCCGGGGAGCTGTTTTTT
CSVVGVAGAPGELFF
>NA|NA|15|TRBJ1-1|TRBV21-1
TGTGCCAGCAGCAAAGGCGGAGGGTGTGACACTGAAGCTTTCTTT
CASSKGGGCDTEAFF
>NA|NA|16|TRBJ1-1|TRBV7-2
TGTGCCAGCAGCCCCCCCAGGGGTGGGAGGAACACTGAAGCTTTCTTT
CASSPPRGGRNTEAFF
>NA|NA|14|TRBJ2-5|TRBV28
TGTGCCAGCAGTTTAACGGGAATTCAGGAGACCCAGTACTTC
CASSLTGIQETQYF
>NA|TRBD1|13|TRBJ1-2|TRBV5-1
TGCGCCAGCAGCCCGACCCGGACAGGAGGCTACACCTTC
CASSPTRTGGYTF
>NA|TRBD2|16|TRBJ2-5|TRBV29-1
TGCAGCGCTGCTGGTTCTAGCGGGAGAGGGGGAGAGACCCAGTACTTC
CSAAGSSGRGGETQYF
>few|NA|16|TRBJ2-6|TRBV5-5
TGTGCCAGCAGCTTGACAGAGGGAGCAGGGGCCAACGTCCTGACTTTC
CASSLTEGAGANVLTF
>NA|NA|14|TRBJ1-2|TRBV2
TGTGCCAGCAGTGCCGGACACGCTAACTATGGCTACACCTTC
CASSAGHANYGYTF
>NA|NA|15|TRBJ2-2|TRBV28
TGTGCCAGCAGTGACAGAAACCTGAACACCGGGGAGCTGTTTTTT
CASSDRNLNTGELFF
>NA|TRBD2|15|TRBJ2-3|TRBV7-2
TGTGCCAGCAGCTTGGGACTACCAAATCAGGGTACGCAGTATTTT
CASSLGLPNQGTQYF
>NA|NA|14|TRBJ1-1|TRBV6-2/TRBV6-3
TGTGCCAGCAGTTACTCACAGGGAGCTACTGAAGCTTTCTTT
CASSYSQGATEAFF
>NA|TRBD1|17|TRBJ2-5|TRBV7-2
TGTGCCAGCACTCCAGCGATGGGGACAGGGTGGGTGGAGACCCAGTACTTC
CASTPAMGTGWVETQYF
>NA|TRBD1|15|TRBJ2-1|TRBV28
TGTGCCAGCTGGTCCCGGGCACAGGGGGCCAATGAGCAGTTCTTC
CASWSRAQGANEQFF
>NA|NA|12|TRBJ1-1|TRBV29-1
TGCAGCGGGGACATCTCAAACACTGAAGCTTTCTTT
CSGDISNTEAFF
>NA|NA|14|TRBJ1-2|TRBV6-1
TGTGCCAGCAGTGACAACTATTATGACAGGGGCTACACCTTC
CASSDNYYDRGYTF
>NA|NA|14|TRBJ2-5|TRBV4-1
TGCGCCAGCAGCCAAGATACAGGGTATGAGACCCAGTACTTC
CASSQDTGYETQYF
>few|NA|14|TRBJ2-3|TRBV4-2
TGTGCCAGCAGCCAAGACGAGAGCACAGATACGCAGTATTTT
CASSQDESTDTQYF
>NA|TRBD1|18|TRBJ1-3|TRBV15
TGTGCCACCAGCAGAAGCTATGGACAGGGGGCATCGGGAAACACCATATATTTT
CATSRSYGQGASGNTIYF
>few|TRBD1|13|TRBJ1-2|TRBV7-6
TGTGCCAGCAGCTTAGGAGGGGGCTTTGGCTACACCTTC
CASSLGGGFGYTF
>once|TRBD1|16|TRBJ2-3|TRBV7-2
TGTGCCAGCAGCTTGAGCCGGGACAGGGGGGGGGATACGCAGTATTTT
CASSLSRDRGGDTQYF
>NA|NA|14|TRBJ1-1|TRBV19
TGTGCCAGTAGTATTGTTCCTCGGGACACTGAAGCTTTCTTT
CASSIVPRDTEAFF
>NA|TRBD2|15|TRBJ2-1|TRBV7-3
TGTGCCAGCAGCTTACGGCTAGCGGAACGGAATGAGCAGTTCTTC
CASSLRLAERNEQFF
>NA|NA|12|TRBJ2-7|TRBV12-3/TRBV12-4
TGTGCCAGCAGTTTAGACAGCTACGAGCAGTACTTC
CASSLDSYEQYF
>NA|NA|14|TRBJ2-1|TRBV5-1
TGCGCCAGCACCCGACCCGGGGGAGAGAATGAGCAGTTCTTC
CASTRPGGENEQFF
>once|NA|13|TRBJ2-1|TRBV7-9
TGTGCCAGCAGCCGCGGGTGGGGAGATGAGCAGTTCTTC
CASSRGWGDEQFF
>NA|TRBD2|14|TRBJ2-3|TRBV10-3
TGTGCCACCGGACTAGCAGAAAGCACAGATACGCAGTATTTT
CATGLAESTDTQYF
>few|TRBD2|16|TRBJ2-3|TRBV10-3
TGTGCCATCAGTGACACGACTAGCGGAGGAGCAGATACGCAGTATTTT
CAISDTTSGGADTQYF
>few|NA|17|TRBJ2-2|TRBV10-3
TGTGCCATCAGTGAGTCATTACTCACCCATAACACCGGGGAGCTGTTTTTT
CAISESLLTHNTGELFF
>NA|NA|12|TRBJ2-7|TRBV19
TGTGCCAGTAGAAACCAGGGGTACGAGCAGTACTTC
CASRNQGYEQYF
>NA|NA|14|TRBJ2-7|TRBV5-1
TGCGCCAGCAGCTCCCAAGACAGATCCTACGAGCAGTACTTC
CASSSQDRSYEQYF
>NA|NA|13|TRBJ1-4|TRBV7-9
TGTGCCAGCAGCTTAGACTACAACGGAAAACTGTTTTTT
CASSLDYNGKLFF
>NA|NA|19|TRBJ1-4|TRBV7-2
TGTGCCAGCAGCCCAACAACAATCGCCGCTGCAGCAACTAATGAAAAACTGTTTTTT
CASSPTTIAAAATNEKLFF
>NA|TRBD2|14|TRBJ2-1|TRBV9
TGTGCCAGCAGCGGACTAGCGGGAGTCAATGAGCAGTTCTTC
CASSGLAGVNEQFF
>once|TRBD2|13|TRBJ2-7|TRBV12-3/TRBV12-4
TGTGCCAGCAGGGTAGCGGGAACCTACGAGCAGTACTTC
CASRVAGTYEQYF
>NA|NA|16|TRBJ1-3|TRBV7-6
TGTGCCAGCAGCTTAGAGCGGGCCCTGGGTGGAAACACCATATATTTT
CASSLERALGGNTIYF
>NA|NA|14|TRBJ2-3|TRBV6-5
TGTGCCAGCAGTTACTCGGGCAGCACAGATACGCAGTATTTT
CASSYSGSTDTQYF
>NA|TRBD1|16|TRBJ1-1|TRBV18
TGTGCCAGCTCACCTTGGGGGACAGGGGGTGGAACTGAAGCTTTCTTT
CASSPWGTGGGTEAFF
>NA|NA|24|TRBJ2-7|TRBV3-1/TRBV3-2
TGTGCCAGCAGCCAAGTGGGACACAATCAACTAGTTACGGAGGCCCGAGTTCCAGCCTACGAGCAGTACTTC
CASSQVGHNQLVTEARVPAYEQYF